The source of this TCR beta chain is a study of cytotoxic CD8 clonotypes in ibrutinib-treated CLL. Turning to the study itself: Included were 11 relapsed/refractory and 15 treatment-naive patients, of whom some 17 were IGHV unmutated. Overall study findings and caveats: Clonality at baseline surpassed age-matched healthy donors and tracked circulating CD8+ T-cell counts.

Measured with immunoSEQ multiplex PCR; TCRdb has only the in-frame clones, and not every one. Of about 30,000 clones listed, roughly 60% were seen once; the top ten hold roughly 15%. The CDR3 loop spans 15 amino acids. Germline V gene data show CDR1 as ENHRY and CDR2 as SYGVKD. Trimming removed 7 bases from V and 0 bases from J; junction bases left unmatched: 7. Turning to this clone: Its antigen is not known.

The sequence derives from a human donor with chronic lymphocytic leukemia. This rearrangement joins TRBV10-3 to TRBJ1-2, with 8 bases identical to TRBD1. Here the sequenced sample was PBMCs, taken before ibrutinib treatment. As DNA, the CDR3 is TGTGCCATCACGTCCTCGACAGGGGCTAACTATGGCTACACCTTC. Its translation is CAITSSTGANYGYTF.